These 4 T cell receptor beta chains share one sample of origin, sequenced in a study of response to subunit inactivated influenza vaccine. MiXCR was run by TCRdb on the RT-PCR reads, yielding one entry per CDR3 protein. The table has roughly 650,000 distinct CDR3 sequences, 12% to 15% seen once. The sequenced sample was PBMCs from blood, obtained roughly 2 weeks before vaccination. These receptors were obtained from a man aged 45 to 65 who received an inactivated influenza vaccine.

This clonotype was observed at least ten times. This chain joins TRBV7-2 and TRBJ2-4, with D tentatively TRBD2 (5 bases). Per the germline V gene, CDR1 is SGHTA and CDR2 is FQGNSA. The V end lost 1 base, the J end lost 1 base, and 14 bases lay between the germline ends. The CDR3 is 17 residues long. CDR3 sequence reads: CASSLGTLSWAKNIQYF. CDR3 coding DNA: TGTGCCAGCAGCTTAGGGACTCTCTCTTGGGCCAAAAACATTCAGTACTTC.

The chain carries TRBV4-3 and TRBJ2-5; D ambiguous. This CDR3 spans 15 amino acids. Trimming cost V 0 bases and J 1 base, with 9 bases left between them. Per germline, CDR1 LGHNA and CDR2 YSLEER. CDR3 in amino acids: CASSQDLSRQETQYF. The CDR3 DNA sequence: TGCGCCAGCAGCCAAGATCTAAGTCGCCAAGAGACCCAGTACTTC.

The chain joins TRBV30 to TRBJ2-7; D is tentatively TRBD1 or TRBD2 (5 bases each). Germline V CDR1 and CDR2: GTSNPN, SVGIG (reference sequence). This CDR3 region has 12 residues. V lost 3 bases and J 5 bases, leaving 11 bases between the germline ends. The CDR3 sequence: CAWSRQGDEQYF. The CDR3 DNA sequence: TGTGCCTGGAGCCGGCAGGGAGACGAGCAGTACTTC.

The sample holds a few counts of this clonotype. This rearrangement joins TRBV4-3 to TRBJ1-5; D possibly corresponds to TRBD1 (6 bases). Germline V gene lookup returns CDR1 LGHNA and CDR2 YSLEER. Trimming shortened V by 4 bases and J by 2 bases, and 12 bases separated the two germline ends. The CDR3 runs to 15 residues. CDR3 nucleotide sequence: TGCGCCAGCAGCCTAATACAGGGTGGCAATCAGCCCCAGCATTTT. Encoded protein: CASSLIQGGNQPQHF.